This TCR beta chain appears in the sequencing data of a study of T cells after posttransplantation cyclophosphamide. Study-wide findings and caveats: Tissue-infiltrating T cells from skin or gut overlapped little with blood T cells. Recipient CMV seropositivity and CMV reactivation strongly tracked TRB clonality.

Sequencing was performed with immunoSEQ multiplex PCR; in TCRdb, only in-frame clones are kept and a portion is missing. The table lists about 21,000 clones, approximately 98% of them singletons. The naive gate required viable CD3+CD4+ or CD3+CD8+ cells with CCR7+CD45RA+CD45RO-CD95-CD27+CD28+ phenotype. V lost 0 bases to trimming and J lost 3 bases, with 9 bases between them. Germline V gene lookup returns CDR1 LNHNV and CDR2 YYDKDF (reference sequence). This CDR3 has 15 residues. Concerning this clone: Its antigen is unknown.

This sequence joins TRBV15 and TRBJ1-3, with D perhaps TRBD1 (5 bases). The sequenced material came from naive CD8+ T cells sorted from PBMCs. This sequence was found in a man aged 40-50 years in good health, CMV-negative, and a related stem cell transplant donor. CDR3 sequence reads: CATSRDKGNGNTIYF. The DNA of the CDR3 is TGTGCCACCAGCAGAGATAAGGGGAATGGAAACACCATATATTTT. The variable domain in full, with the rest retrieved from reference TRBV15 and TRBJ1-3, is DAMVIQNPRYQVTQFGKPVTLSCSQTLNHNVMYWYQQKSSQAPKLLFHYYDKDFNNEADTPDNFQSRRPNTSFCFLDIRSPGLGDTAMYLCATSRDKGNGNTIYFGEGSWLTVV.